This section outlines one T cell receptor (beta chain) sequence together with its context. Its antigen is unknown. Germline V gives CDR1 SQVTM, CDR2 ANQGSEA. Between the trimmed V and J ends, which lost 1 base and 4 bases, there was a span of 11 bases. The CDR3 runs 13 residues. This record comes from a study of T-cell memory formation after mild COVID-19. Study information: The two donors had largely donor-specific TCR clusters.

General observations from the study: The study found balanced CD4/CD8 in clones contracting day 15 to 85 and a CD4+ lean in later expanders. Pre-infection memory held some responding clones, suggesting pre-existing cross-reactive T cells responded.

Constant-segment primers and 5'RACE yielded cDNA libraries for TCR alpha and TCR beta, each carrying sample barcodes and UMIs. TCRdb called the 5' RACE reads again in MiXCR, with one record for every CDR3 protein. The sample lists hundreds of thousands of distinct CDR3 sequences; just over 20% were seen once. The chain links TRBV29-1 to TRBJ2-7; a possible D gene is TRBD1 (6 bases). The sample taken for sequencing was PBMCs or a T cell subset sorted from them (not recorded which). The clonotype was recovered from an adult woman who had mild COVID-19 (a few samples of this study predate the infection). Cell type and time point are not known. CDR3 loop: CSVEAKTGYEQYF. The CDR3 coding sequence is TGCAGCGTTGAAGCCAAGACAGGATACGAGCAGTACTTC.